This T cell receptor (beta chain) was sequenced during a study of blood T cell repertoires in COVID-19. Study context: Material from acute and convalescent COVID-19 was sourced from the United States, Italy and Spain. From T cells, B-cell-depleted T cells, or PBMCs came the material, which was cDNA or gDNA.

The length of the CDR3 is 12 residues. Trimming left V 3 bases short and J 7 bases short, with 10 bases between. CDR1 is MGHRA and CDR2 is YSYEKL in the germline V gene. Methods used by the authors: The authors estimated nucleated cell counts from reference gene primer amplification. TCRdb's table, derived via immunoSEQ multiplex PCR, lists solely in-frame clones and lacks some. V, J and clone size derive from that table, while D and trimming were established from the DNA sequence. Counted here are 350,000 or so clones, around 87% occurring once; the ten biggest clones make up about 10%. Seattle patients were enrolled while actively infected and followed longitudinally.

Sequenced sample: peripheral blood. The chain carries TRBV4-1 and TRBJ2-7; D may be TRBD2 (5 bases). The origin of this receptor is a woman aged 30 to 39 with COVID-19, enrolled during active disease. The CDR3 is CASSHLTGEQYF. CDR3 in DNA: TGCGCCAGCAGCCACCTTACGGGGGAGCAGTACTTC.